This T cell receptor (beta chain) is drawn from a study of blood T cells in healthy people across ages. Across the study: Template switching retrieved approximately one barcoded beta molecule for each two T cells.

A J-beta primer mix and a sample-barcoded 5' primer were used in a second PCR of about 6 to 12 cycles. A single record per CDR3 protein comes from TCRdb applying MiXCR to the 5' RACE reads. The sample lists about 970,000 distinct CDR3 sequences; roughly 50% were seen once. Every donor gave 9.5 to 10 milliliters of peripheral blood. The extraction recovered at least 5 micrograms of total RNA per sample. The V end was cut by 4 bases, the J end by 1 base, with 10 bases between. Germline V gene lookup returns CDR1 SQVTM and CDR2 ANQGSEA. The CDR3 consists of 13 residues. The receptor's source is an older woman in good health. The specimen sequenced was blood. The chain carries TRBV29-1 and TRBJ2-5; D is undetermined. The CDR3 region has the DNA TGCAGCGTTGCCGAGACACGCCAAGAGACCCAGTACTTC. Its protein product is CSVAETRQETQYF.